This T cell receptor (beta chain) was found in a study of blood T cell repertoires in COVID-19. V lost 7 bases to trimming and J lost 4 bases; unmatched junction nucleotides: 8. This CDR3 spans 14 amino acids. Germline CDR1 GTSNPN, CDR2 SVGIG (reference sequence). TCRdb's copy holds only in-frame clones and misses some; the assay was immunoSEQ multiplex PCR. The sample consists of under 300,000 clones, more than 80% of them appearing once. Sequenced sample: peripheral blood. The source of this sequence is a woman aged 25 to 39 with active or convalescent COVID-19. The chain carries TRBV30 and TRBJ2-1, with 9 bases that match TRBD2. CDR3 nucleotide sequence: TGTGCCTCGTTTCTAGCGGGGATTTACAATGAGCAGTTCTTC. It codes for CASFLAGIYNEQFF.